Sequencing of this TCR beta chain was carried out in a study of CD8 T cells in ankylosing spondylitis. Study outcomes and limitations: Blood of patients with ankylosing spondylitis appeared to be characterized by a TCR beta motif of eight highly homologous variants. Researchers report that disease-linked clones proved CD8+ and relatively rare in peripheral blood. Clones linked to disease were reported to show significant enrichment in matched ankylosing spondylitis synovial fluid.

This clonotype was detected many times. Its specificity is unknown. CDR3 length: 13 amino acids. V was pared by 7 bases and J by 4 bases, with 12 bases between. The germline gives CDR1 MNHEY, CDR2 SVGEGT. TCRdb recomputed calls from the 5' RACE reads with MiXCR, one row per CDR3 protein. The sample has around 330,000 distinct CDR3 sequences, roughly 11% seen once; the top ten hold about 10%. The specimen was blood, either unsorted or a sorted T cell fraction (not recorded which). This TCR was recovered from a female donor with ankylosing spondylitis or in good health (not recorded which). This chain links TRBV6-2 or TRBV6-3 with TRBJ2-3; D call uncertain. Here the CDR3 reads CASMYSPADTQYF. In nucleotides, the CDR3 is TGTGCCAGCATGTATAGTCCTGCAGATACGCAGTATTTT.